This TCR beta chain was captured in a study of T cells in Graves' hyperthyroidism and ophthalmopathy. RNA transcripts were the template for amplifying TCR beta CDR3 regions. First-round RT-PCR of the TCR CDR3 relied on the HTBI primer set. Each CDR3 protein gets one entry after TCRdb re-called the multiplex PCR reads with MiXCR. Here the sample spans a few hundred thousand distinct CDR3 sequences, around a sixth being singletons. Drawn at first hyperthyroidism diagnosis, the blood sample preceded any ophthalmopathy symptoms. Source material for PBMCs was less than 12 ml fresh peripheral blood. Germline-derived CDR1 and CDR2 are SQVTM and ANQGSEA. The CDR3 spans 15 residues. J gave up 1 base and V 3 bases, and 5 bases lay outside the gene matches.

Sequenced material: blood. The chain uses TRBV29-1 and TRBJ2-1, with 8 bases matching TRBD2. This sequence was found in a woman aged 18-29 years with Graves' hyperthyroidism that later progressed to Graves' ophthalmopathy. This CDR3 is CSVDWTSQSYNEQFF. CDR3 nucleotides: TGCAGCGTTGATTGGACTAGCCAGTCCTACAATGAGCAGTTCTTC.